These 13 T cell receptor beta chains were all obtained from the same sample, sequenced in a study of CD8 T cells in ankylosing spondylitis. One entry per CDR3 protein, called by TCRdb with MiXCR from the 5' RACE reads. This sample carries 300,000 to 350,000 distinct CDR3 sequences, less than 25% of them seen once, and the ten largest clones take under 4%. Sequenced material: blood, either unsorted or a sorted T cell fraction (not recorded which). All receptors derive from a female donor with ankylosing spondylitis or in good health (not recorded which).

This clonotype was detected many times. The chain uses TRBV4-3 and TRBJ2-3, with D possibly TRBD1 on 6 matching bases. Germline assignment: CDR1 LGHNA and CDR2 YSLEER. Trimming shortened V by 5 bases and J by 2 bases, and 11 bases separated the two germline ends. The CDR3 runs 14 residues. CDR3 bases: TGCGCCAGCAGCAACAGGGCGGACACAGATACGCAGTATTTT. This translates into CASSNRADTDTQYF.

The table lists this clonotype with a few counts. The chain has TRBV7-2 and TRBJ2-7; TRBD2 matches 7 bases. J gave up 2 bases and V 5 bases, and 6 bases lay outside the gene matches. This CDR3 is built from 14 residues. Germline CDR1 reads SGHTA; CDR2 reads FQGNSA. CDR3 in DNA: TGTGCCAGCAGCCCGATAGCGGGCGCCTACGAGCAGTACTTC. It translates to CASSPIAGAYEQYF.

This clonotype was counted between two and nine times. The chain uses TRBV7-6 and TRBJ1-5; D is ambiguous. Trimming took off 5 bases at V and 7 bases at J, with 12 bases between the two ends. CDR1 is SGHVS and CDR2 is FNYEAQ in the germline V gene. This CDR3 contains 13 residues. The CDR3 sequence: CASSAADEQPQHF. CDR3 in DNA: TGTGCCAGCAGCGCAGCAGACGAACAGCCCCAGCATTTT.

The chain is built from TRBV4-3 and TRBJ2-3; D is unclear. Germline-derived CDR1 and CDR2 are LGHNA and YSLEER. The CDR3 consists of 15 residues. With 0 bases removed from V and 6 bases from J, the gap between germline ends came to 13 bases. The CDR3 DNA is TGCGCCAGCAGCCAAGATTTGGGTTCGACCGATACGCAGTATTTT. This gives the protein CASSQDLGSTDTQYF.

V gene TRBV11-2 combines with J gene TRBJ2-1, with 9 bases identical to TRBD2. Germline CDR1 SGHAT, CDR2 FQNNGV. J was trimmed by 7 bases and V by 3 bases; bases with no gene match: 7. The CDR3 totals 15 residues. The CDR3 loop reads CASSFPGLASNEQFF. The DNA of the CDR3 is TGTGCCAGCAGCTTCCCGGGACTAGCTTCAAATGAGCAGTTCTTC.

The gene calls are TRBV12-3 or TRBV12-4 and TRBJ2-2; 11 nucleotides align to TRBD2. The CDR3 covers 16 residues. The junction had 6 bases not matched to a gene; V was cut back by 5 bases and J by 4 bases. DNA of the CDR3: TGTGCCAGCAGTGTCACTAGCGGGGGAGGCACCGGGGAGCTGTTTTTT. This gives the protein CASSVTSGGGTGELFF.

The sample holds a few counts of this clonotype. This chain uses TRBV12-3 or TRBV12-4 with TRBJ2-1, with 8 positions matching TRBD2. The ends lost 6 bases at V and 5 bases at J; junction bases unmatched: 15. This CDR3 region has 17 residues. As DNA, the CDR3 is TGTGCCAGCAGACCCGGCGGAAGACTAGCGCGTCACAATGAGCAGTTCTTC. Amino acids: CASRPGGRLARHNEQFF.

The chain couples TRBV12-3 or TRBV12-4 to TRBJ2-7; D is uncertain. CDR3 size: 12 residues. The germline V and J ends were trimmed by 3 bases and 6 bases, with 9 bases remaining between them. The CDR3 loop reads CASSFRNGEQYF. The DNA for the CDR3 is TGTGCCAGCAGTTTTAGAAACGGCGAGCAGTACTTC.

This chain connects TRBV29-1 to TRBJ2-3, with 10 bases identical to TRBD1. Germline CDR1 SQVTM, CDR2 ANQGSEA. The ends lost 3 bases at V and 1 base at J; junction bases unmatched: 16. The CDR3 loop spans 19 amino acids. CDR3 coding DNA: TGCAGCGTTGATGAGGGGCGGGACAGGGGAGTATTCCGCACAGATACGCAGTATTTT. This sequence encodes CSVDEGRDRGVFRTDTQYF.

The chain couples TRBV20-1 to TRBJ2-5; 7 nucleotides align to TRBD2. V shed 1 base, J shed 5 bases, and the junction held 7 bases outside the gene matches. The CDR3 loop spans 14 amino acids. Per the germline V gene, CDR1 is DFQATT and CDR2 is SNEGSKA (reference sequence). This chain's CDR3 is CSARVTAGRETQYF. The CDR3 nucleotides read TGCAGTGCTAGAGTTACAGCGGGAAGGGAGACCCAGTACTTC.

This chain uses TRBV5-1 with TRBJ2-3; 8 bases map to TRBD2. Germline CDR1 SGHRS, CDR2 YFSETQ. V gave up 3 bases and J gave up 6 bases; unmatched junction bases: 12. The length of the CDR3 is 16 residues. CDR3 loop: CASSSAGAAGADTQYF. The CDR3 DNA reads TGCGCCAGCAGCTCAGCGGGAGCGGCGGGTGCCGATACGCAGTATTTT.

The J gene is TRBJ2-2, the V gene TRBV24-1, with D tentatively TRBD1 (6 bases). V lost 1 base, J lost 0 bases, and 11 bases lay in between. The CDR3 contains 17 residues. Germline V gene data show CDR1 as KGHDR and CDR2 as SFDVKD. CDR3 in amino acids: CATSDFRQASNTGELFF. The CDR3 DNA reads as TGTGCCACCAGTGATTTCAGACAGGCGTCGAACACCGGGGAGCTGTTTTTT.

There are a few counts of this clonotype. The V call is TRBV12-3 or TRBV12-4, the J call TRBJ2-6; 8 nucleotides line up with TRBD2. V trimming: 3 bases; J trimming: 0 bases; junction bases outside the gene matches: 4. The CDR3 covers 17 residues. The CDR3 region is CASSFTSGSSGANVLTF. As DNA, the CDR3 is TGTGCCAGCAGTTTCACTAGCGGTAGCTCTGGGGCCAACGTCCTGACTTTC.